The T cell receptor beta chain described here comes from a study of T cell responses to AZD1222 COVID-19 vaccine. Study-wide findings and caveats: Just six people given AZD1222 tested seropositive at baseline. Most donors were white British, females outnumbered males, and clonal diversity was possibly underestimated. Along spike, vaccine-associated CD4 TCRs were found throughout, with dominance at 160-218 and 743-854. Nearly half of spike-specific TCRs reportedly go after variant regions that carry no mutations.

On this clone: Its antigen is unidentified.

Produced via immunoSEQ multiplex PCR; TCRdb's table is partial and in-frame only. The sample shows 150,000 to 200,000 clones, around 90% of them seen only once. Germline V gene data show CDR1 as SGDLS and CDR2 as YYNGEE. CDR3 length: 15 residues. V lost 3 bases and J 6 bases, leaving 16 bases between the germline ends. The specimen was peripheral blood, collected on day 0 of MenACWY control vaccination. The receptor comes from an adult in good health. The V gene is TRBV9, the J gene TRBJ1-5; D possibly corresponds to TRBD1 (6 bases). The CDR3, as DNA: TGTGCCAGCAGCGAGGCCCCAGGGACAAGTCAGCCCCAGCATTTT. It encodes CASSEAPGTSQPQHF.